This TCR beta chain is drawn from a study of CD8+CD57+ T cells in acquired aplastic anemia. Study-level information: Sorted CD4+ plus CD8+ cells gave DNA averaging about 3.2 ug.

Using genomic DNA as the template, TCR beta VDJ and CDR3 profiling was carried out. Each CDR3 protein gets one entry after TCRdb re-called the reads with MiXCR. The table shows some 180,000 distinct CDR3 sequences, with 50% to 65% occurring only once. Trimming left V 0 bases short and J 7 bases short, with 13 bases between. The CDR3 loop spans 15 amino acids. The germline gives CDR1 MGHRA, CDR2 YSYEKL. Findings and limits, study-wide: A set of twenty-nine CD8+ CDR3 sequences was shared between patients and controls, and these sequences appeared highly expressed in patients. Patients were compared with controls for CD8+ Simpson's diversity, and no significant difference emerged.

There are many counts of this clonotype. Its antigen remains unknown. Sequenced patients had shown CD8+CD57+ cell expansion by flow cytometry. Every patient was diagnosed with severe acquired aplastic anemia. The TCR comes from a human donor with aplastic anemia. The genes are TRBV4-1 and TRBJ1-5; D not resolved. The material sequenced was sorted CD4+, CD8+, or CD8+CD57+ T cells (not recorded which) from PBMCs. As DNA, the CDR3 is TGCGCCAGCAGCCAAGATCCCGGTCGCGGACAGCCCCAGCATTTT. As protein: CASSQDPGRGQPQHF.